Given below is one TCR beta chain in context. The data belong to a study of blood T cell repertoires in COVID-19. Using immunoSEQ multiplex PCR, the repertoire was profiled, and TCRdb retains in-frame clones only, with some absent. Here the sample spans under 130,000 clones, almost 90% being singletons. Trimming shortened V by 5 bases and J by 4 bases, and 8 bases separated the two germline ends. CDR1 and CDR2 (germline): KGHDR, SFDVKD. The CDR3 contains 12 residues. The receptor was isolated from a human donor in a cohort sampled during active COVID-19. The V call is TRBV24-1, the J call TRBJ2-7; D perhaps matches TRBD1 (6 bases). The sample taken for sequencing was peripheral blood. CDR3 sequence: CATSATGYEQYF. CDR3 in DNA: TGTGCCACCAGTGCGACAGGATACGAGCAGTACTTC.